This T cell receptor (beta chain) is from a study of identical twins. This clonotype appeared a few times. TCRdb processed the 5' RACE reads anew with MiXCR; each CDR3 protein has one entry. The data contain hundreds of thousands of distinct CDR3 sequences, about 14% of them seen just once; the ten biggest clones take up around 9%. The CDR3 spans 17 residues. The junction had 13 bases not matched to a gene; V was cut back by 6 bases and J by 5 bases. The V and J genes are TRBV12-3 or TRBV12-4 and TRBJ2-3, with TRBD2 identical over 11 bases. The sequence came from a woman between 18 and 29 years old in good health. Sequencing used memory (CD45RO+) T cells sorted from blood. The CDR3 bases are TGTGCCAGCAGACGACTCCTCGGGACTAGCGGTGGAGATACGCAGTATTTT. It yields the protein CASRRLLGTSGGDTQYF.